These T cell receptor beta chains were read from a single sample in a study of response to subunit inactivated influenza vaccine. One entry per CDR3 protein, called by TCRdb with MiXCR from the RT-PCR reads. The table records about 610,000 distinct CDR3 sequences, 12% to 15% of them present only once. The sequencing used PBMCs from blood, collected roughly 13 days after vaccination. The receptors were sampled from a man aged 50-59 years who received an inactivated influenza vaccine. CDR3s include the opening cysteine and the closing phenylalanine or tryptophan. Each record gives: V gene, J gene, CDR3 length, CDR3 protein.

>TRBV4-1|TRBJ2-5|13
CASSRTGLETQYF
>TRBV5-1|TRBJ1-4|15
CASSFGFATNEKLFF
>TRBV6-1|TRBJ2-2|14
CASRMGLGTGELFF
>TRBV7-8|TRBJ1-5|15
CASSLLSGLNQPQHF
>TRBV7-2|TRBJ2-7|15
CASSSSSGRGYEQYF
>TRBV7-9|TRBJ2-2|15
CASRSTSGNTGELFF
>TRBV4-1|TRBJ2-7|17
CASSLQGYAGGRNEQYF
>TRBV14|TRBJ2-5|16
CASSQEVASGRKTQYF
>TRBV10-3|TRBJ1-6|14
CAISDTGNNSPLHF
>TRBV7-9|TRBJ2-1|16
CASSLGTSEYYNEQFF
>TRBV7-9|TRBJ1-5|15
CASTNLLGEGQPQHF
>TRBV5-1|TRBJ2-5|13
CASSLDVEETQYF
>TRBV12-3/TRBV12-4|TRBJ2-5|13
CASSLLAKETQYF
>TRBV7-2|TRBJ2-1|14
CASSLAAGVYEQFF
>TRBV25-1|TRBJ2-7|14
CASSPRQGLSEQYF
>TRBV6-2/TRBV6-3|TRBJ1-1|15
CASRKSIGERSEAFF
>TRBV7-2|TRBJ2-1|13
CASTPPNGNEQFF
>TRBV24-1|TRBJ2-1|19
CATSDFRGPSGRSYNEQFF
>TRBV11-1|TRBJ2-5|14
CASSLQGGYASQYF
>TRBV14|TRBJ2-1|14
CASSQVRLYNEQFF
>TRBV12-3/TRBV12-4|TRBJ2-6|12
CASTSGANVLTF
>TRBV6-2/TRBV6-3|TRBJ2-2|16
CASIISGHANTGELFF
>TRBV7-9|TRBJ1-1|16
CASSLAEVQGKSEAFF
>TRBV6-1|TRBJ2-4|13
CASSPRVENIQYF
>TRBV7-9|TRBJ2-1|16
CASSPQGTPSYNEQFF
>TRBV5-1|TRBJ1-6|15
CASSFFSQGDSPLHF
>TRBV4-1|TRBJ1-5|15
CASSLTSHSNQPQHF
>TRBV7-9|TRBJ2-3|15
CASSLERGRTDTQYF
>TRBV3-1|TRBJ2-7|17
CASSHLWRDREEFEQYF
>TRBV7-8|TRBJ2-1|16
CASSLDSGSSYNEQFF
>TRBV4-2|TRBJ2-5|15
CASSSPGQEEETQYF
>TRBV2|TRBJ2-3|18
CASRSTSGTDGGTDTQYF
>TRBV12-3/TRBV12-4|TRBJ2-1|12
CASSLGHPEQFF
>TRBV5-1|TRBJ1-2|13
CASSLSASYGYTF
>TRBV5-1|TRBJ2-1|14
CASSLVSESTEQFF
>TRBV20-1|TRBJ2-1|15
CSARVGPNGYNEQFF
>TRBV14|TRBJ2-1|17
CASSLLAGMDSYNEQFF
>TRBV7-9|TRBJ2-3|15
CASSFGGLYTDTQYF
>TRBV20-1|TRBJ2-5|12
CSSKTGQETQYF
>TRBV5-6|TRBJ2-2|13
CASSKTDTGELFF
>TRBV20-1|TRBJ2-1|12
CSASFGNNEQFF
>TRBV6-2/TRBV6-3|TRBJ2-1|12
CASTTGSNEQFF
>TRBV20-1|TRBJ2-7|14
CSARLPGQLYEQYF
>TRBV6-2/TRBV6-3|TRBJ2-3|15
CASRVSGVRTDTQYF
>TRBV29-1|TRBJ2-3|15
CSVVGLALRTDTQYF
>TRBV12-3/TRBV12-4|TRBJ1-5|14
CASSSDRNNQPQHF
>TRBV30|TRBJ2-3|12
CAWTEGEDTQYF
>TRBV20-1|TRBJ2-2|15
CSARAADRGTGELFF
>TRBV6-1|TRBJ2-2|13
CASSHQRTGELFF
>TRBV24-1|TRBJ1-2|14
CATAPGTGVTGYTF
>TRBV6-6|TRBJ1-5|13
CASGVYSNQPQHF